A selection of T cell receptor beta chains follows, all from one sample in a study of identical twins. One entry per CDR3 protein results from TCRdb running MiXCR on the 5' RACE reads. Of hundreds of thousands of distinct CDR3 sequences listed, about 20% are singletons. These data were also filed under a second study, of yellow fever vaccine responses in identical twins.

Sequences were obtained from CD4+ T cells sorted from blood. Receptor source: a woman aged 18 to 35 in good health. Each CDR3 is given with its conserved first and last residue. Each record gives: J gene, CDR3 length, D gene, V gene, clone size, CDR3 DNA, CDR3 protein. D genes are given only for firm matches. Clone size is not always given. Where it is, it says once, few, many or a class for expanded clones.

>TRBJ1-2|15|TRBD1|TRBV12-3/TRBV12-4|-
TGTGCCAGCAGTTTATGGACAGGGTCCCTCTATGGCTACACCTTC
CASSLWTGSLYGYTF
>TRBJ2-3|15|TRBD2|TRBV20-1|-
TGCAGTGCTAAAGATCCAGCGGCGGGGGAGGATACGCAGTATTTT
CSAKDPAAGEDTQYF
>TRBJ1-1|12|-|TRBV11-2|-
TGTGCCAGCAGGTATAGTGGCACTGAAGCTTTCTTT
CASRYSGTEAFF
>TRBJ2-7|15|TRBD1|TRBV20-1|few
TGCAGTGCTAGAGAGTGGTCAGGGGGTCACGGCGAGCAGTACTTC
CSAREWSGGHGEQYF
>TRBJ2-4|15|-|TRBV7-2|few
TGTGCCAGCAGCTTAGGGACGGGGGTGCAAAACATTCAGTACTTC
CASSLGTGVQNIQYF
>TRBJ2-3|17|-|TRBV14|few
TGTGCCAGCAGCCAAGCGGATGGTCTTTTTGTCACAGATACGCAGTATTTT
CASSQADGLFVTDTQYF
>TRBJ1-5|14|-|TRBV2|-
TGTGCCAGCAGTGGACATAATAGCAATCAGCCCCAGCATTTT
CASSGHNSNQPQHF
>TRBJ1-2|13|-|TRBV6-1|-
TGTGCCAGCAGTATAGGGGGGACTCATGGCTACACCTTC
CASSIGGTHGYTF
>TRBJ2-2|15|-|TRBV5-1|-
TGCGCCAGCAGCAAAGTGGAGTGGGGCACCGGGGAGCTGTTTTTT
CASSKVEWGTGELFF
>TRBJ2-1|13|TRBD2|TRBV20-1|few
TGCAGTGCTGGTAGCGGGCCCTACAATGAGCAGTTCTTC
CSAGSGPYNEQFF
>TRBJ2-5|13|-|TRBV12-3/TRBV12-4|-
TGTGACAGCAGTTTAGCGAGCGGTGAGACCCAGTACTTC
CDSSLASGETQYF
>TRBJ2-2|14|-|TRBV5-1|few
TGCGCCAGCAGCTCGACGGTGAACACCGGGGAGCTGTTTTTT
CASSSTVNTGELFF